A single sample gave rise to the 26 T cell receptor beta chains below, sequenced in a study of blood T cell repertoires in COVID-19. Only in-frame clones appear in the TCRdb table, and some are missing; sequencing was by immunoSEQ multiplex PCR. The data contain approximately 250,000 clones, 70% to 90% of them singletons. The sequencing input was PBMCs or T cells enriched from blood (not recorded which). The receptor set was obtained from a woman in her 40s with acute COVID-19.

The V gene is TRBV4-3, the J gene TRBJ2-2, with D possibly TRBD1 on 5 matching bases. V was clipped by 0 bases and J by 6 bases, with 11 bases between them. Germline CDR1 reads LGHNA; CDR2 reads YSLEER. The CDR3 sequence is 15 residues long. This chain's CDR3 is CASSQDPRVAGELFF. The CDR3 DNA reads TGCGCCAGCAGCCAAGACCCCAGGGTGGCCGGGGAGCTGTTTTTT.

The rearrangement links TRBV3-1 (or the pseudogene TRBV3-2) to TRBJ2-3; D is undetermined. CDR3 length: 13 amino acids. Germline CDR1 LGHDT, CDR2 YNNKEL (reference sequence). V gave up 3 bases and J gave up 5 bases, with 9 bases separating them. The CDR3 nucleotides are TGTGCCAGCAGCCATCCGCCGGTAGATACGCAGTATTTT. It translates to CASSHPPVDTQYF.

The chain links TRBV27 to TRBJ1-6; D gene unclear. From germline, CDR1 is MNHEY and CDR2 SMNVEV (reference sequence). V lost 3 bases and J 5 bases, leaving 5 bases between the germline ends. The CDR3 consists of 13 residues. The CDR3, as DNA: TGTGCCAGCAGTTTTACAGATAATTCACCCCTCCACTTT. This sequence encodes CASSFTDNSPLHF.

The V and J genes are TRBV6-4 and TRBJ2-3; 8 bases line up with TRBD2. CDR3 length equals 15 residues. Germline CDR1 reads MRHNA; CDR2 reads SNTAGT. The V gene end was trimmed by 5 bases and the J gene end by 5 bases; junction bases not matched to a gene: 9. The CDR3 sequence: CASSREGRSLDTQYF. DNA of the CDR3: TGTGCCAGCAGTCGGGAGGGCAGAAGTCTAGATACGCAGTATTTT.

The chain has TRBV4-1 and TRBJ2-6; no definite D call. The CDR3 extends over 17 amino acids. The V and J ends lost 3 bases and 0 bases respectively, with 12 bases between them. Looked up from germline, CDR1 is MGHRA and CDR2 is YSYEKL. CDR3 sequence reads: CASSHMRVRSGANVLTF. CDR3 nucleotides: TGCGCCAGCAGCCATATGCGAGTCCGCTCTGGGGCCAACGTCCTGACTTTC.

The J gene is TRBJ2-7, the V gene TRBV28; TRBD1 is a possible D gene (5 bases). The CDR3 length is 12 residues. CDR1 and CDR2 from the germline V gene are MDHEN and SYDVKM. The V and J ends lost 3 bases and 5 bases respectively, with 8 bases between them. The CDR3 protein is CASSLPGNEQYV. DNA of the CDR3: TGTGCCAGCAGTTTGCCAGGGAACGAGCAGTACGTC.

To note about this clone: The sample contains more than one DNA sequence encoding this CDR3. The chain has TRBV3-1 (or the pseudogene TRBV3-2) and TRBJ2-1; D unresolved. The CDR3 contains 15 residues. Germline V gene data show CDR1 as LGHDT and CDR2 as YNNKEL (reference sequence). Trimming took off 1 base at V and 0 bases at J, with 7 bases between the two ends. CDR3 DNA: TGTGCCAGCAGCCAAGTTGGCGGCTCCTACAATGAGCAGTTCTTC. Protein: CASSQVGGSYNEQFF.

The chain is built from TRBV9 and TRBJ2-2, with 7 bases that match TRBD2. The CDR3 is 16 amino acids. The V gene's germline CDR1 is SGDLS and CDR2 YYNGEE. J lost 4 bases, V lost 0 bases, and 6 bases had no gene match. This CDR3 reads CASSVGLAAPTGELFF. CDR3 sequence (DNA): TGTGCCAGCAGCGTAGGGCTAGCGGCCCCCACCGGGGAGCTGTTTTTT.

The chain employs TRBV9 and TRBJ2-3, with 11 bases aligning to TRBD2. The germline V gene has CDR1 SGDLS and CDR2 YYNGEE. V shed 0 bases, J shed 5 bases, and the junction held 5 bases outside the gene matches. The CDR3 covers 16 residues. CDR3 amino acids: CASSVGLAGGRDTQYF. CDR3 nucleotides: TGTGCCAGCAGCGTAGGGCTAGCGGGAGGCAGAGATACGCAGTATTTT. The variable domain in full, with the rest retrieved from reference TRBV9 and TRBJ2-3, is DSGVTQTPKHLITATGQRVTLRCSPRSGDLSVYWYQQSLDQGLQFLIQYYNGEERAKGNILERFSAQQFPDLHSELNLSSLELGDSALYFCASSVGLAGGRDTQYFGPGTRLTVL.

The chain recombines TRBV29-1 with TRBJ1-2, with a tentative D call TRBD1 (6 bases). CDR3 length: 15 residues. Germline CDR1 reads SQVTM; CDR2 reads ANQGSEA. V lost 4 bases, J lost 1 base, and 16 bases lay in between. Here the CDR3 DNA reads TGCAGCGTTGGGTTAACAGGGCTCTTTAACTATGGCTACACCTTC. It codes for CSVGLTGLFNYGYTF. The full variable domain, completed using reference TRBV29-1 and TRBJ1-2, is SAVISQKPSRDICQRGTSLTIQCQVDSQVTMMFWYRQQPGQSLTLIATANQGSEATYESGFVIDKFPISRPNLTFSTLTVSNMSPEDSSIYLCSVGLTGLFNYGYTFGSGTRLTVV.

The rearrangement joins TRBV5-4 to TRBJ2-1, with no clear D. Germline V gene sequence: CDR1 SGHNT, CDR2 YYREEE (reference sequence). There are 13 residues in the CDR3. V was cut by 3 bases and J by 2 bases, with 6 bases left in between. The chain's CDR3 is CASSSRAYNEQFF. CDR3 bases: TGTGCCAGCAGCTCCCGGGCCTACAATGAGCAGTTCTTC.

The CDR3 is CASSSHTGIVWFF. CDR3 sequence (DNA): TGCGCCAGCAGCTCGCATACAGGGATCGTTTGGTTCTTC. This chain connects TRBV5-1 to TRBJ2-1, with D maybe TRBD1 (6 bases). V dropped 3 bases and J dropped 15 bases, with 19 bases sitting between them. CDR3 length: 13 amino acids. Germline V gene sequence: CDR1 SGHRS, CDR2 YFSETQ.

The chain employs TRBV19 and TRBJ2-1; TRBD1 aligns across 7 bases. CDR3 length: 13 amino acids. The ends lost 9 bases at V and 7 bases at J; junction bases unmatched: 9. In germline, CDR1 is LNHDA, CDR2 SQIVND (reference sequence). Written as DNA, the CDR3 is TGTGCCAGCGCAGCATACAGGGGAAATGAGCAGTTCTTC. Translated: CASAAYRGNEQFF.

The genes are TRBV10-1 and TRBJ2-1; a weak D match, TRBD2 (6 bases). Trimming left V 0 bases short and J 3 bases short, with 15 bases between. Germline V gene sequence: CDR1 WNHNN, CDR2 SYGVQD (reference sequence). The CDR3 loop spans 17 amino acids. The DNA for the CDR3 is TGCGCCAGCAGTGAGTCCTTGGGGACGGGAGACTACAATGAGCAGTTCTTC. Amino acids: CASSESLGTGDYNEQFF.

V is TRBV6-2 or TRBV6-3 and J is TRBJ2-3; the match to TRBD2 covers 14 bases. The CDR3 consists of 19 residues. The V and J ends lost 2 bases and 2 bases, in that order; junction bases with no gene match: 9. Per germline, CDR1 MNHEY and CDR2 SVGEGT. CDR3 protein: CASSYRLGTSGSNTDTQYF. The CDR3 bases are TGTGCCAGCAGTTACCGTCTCGGGACTAGCGGGAGCAACACAGATACGCAGTATTTT.

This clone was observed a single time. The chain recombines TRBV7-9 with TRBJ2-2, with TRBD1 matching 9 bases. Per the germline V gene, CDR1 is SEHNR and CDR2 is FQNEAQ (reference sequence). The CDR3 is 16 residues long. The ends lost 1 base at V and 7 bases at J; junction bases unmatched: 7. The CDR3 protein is CASSLDTGGILGELFF. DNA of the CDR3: TGTGCCAGCAGCTTAGATACAGGGGGCATTCTCGGGGAGCTGTTTTTT.

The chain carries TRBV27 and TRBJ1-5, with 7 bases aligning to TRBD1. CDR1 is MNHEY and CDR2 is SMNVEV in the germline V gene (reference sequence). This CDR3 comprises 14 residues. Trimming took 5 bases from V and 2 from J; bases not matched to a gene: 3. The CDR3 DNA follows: TGTGCCAGCAGTCGCGGACAGGGCAATCAGCCCCAGCATTTT. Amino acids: CASSRGQGNQPQHF.

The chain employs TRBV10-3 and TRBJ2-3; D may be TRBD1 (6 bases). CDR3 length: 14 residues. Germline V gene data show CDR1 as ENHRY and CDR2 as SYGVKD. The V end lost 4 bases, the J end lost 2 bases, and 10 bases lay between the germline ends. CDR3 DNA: TGTGCCATCAGTGGACAGGAGATCACAGATACGCAGTATTTT. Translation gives CAISGQEITDTQYF.

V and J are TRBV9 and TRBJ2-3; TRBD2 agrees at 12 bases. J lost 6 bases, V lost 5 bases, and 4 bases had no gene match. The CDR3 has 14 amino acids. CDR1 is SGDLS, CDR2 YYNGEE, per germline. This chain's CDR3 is CASRDLAGGDTQYF. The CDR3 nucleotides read TGTGCCAGCAGAGACCTAGCGGGAGGGGATACGCAGTATTTT.

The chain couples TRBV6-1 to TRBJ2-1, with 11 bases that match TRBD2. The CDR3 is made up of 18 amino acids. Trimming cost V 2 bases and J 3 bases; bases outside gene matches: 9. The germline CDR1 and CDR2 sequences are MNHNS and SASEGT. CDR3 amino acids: CASSEKSSGRTVYNEQFF. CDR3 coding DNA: TGTGCCAGCAGTGAAAAATCTAGCGGGAGGACCGTCTACAATGAGCAGTTCTTC.

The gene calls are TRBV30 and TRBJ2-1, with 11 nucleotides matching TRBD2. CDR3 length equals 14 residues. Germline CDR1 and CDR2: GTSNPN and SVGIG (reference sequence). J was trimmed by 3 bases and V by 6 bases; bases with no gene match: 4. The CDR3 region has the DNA TGTGCCTGTCGACTAGCGGGATTCTACAATGAGCAGTTCTTC. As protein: CACRLAGFYNEQFF.

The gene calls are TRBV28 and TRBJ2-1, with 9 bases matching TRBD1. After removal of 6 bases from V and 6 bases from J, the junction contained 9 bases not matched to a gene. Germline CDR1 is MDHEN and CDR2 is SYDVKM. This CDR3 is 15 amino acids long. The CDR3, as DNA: TGTGCCAGCAGACCGGGACAGGGCGGGTTCAATGAGCAGTTCTTC. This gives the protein CASRPGQGGFNEQFF.

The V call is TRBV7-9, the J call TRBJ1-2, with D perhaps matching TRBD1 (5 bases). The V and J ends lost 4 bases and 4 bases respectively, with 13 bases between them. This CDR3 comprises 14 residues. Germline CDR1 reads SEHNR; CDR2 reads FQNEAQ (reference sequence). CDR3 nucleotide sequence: TGTGCCAGCAGCTCTGGGGCCACAAGCTATGGCTACACCTTC. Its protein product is CASSSGATSYGYTF.

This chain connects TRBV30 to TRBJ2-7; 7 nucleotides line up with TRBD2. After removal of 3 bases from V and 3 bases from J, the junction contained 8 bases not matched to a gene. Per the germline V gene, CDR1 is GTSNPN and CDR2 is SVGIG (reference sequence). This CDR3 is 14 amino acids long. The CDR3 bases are TGTGCCTGGAGAGCCGGAAGCGGGGTCTACGAGCAGTACTTC. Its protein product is CAWRAGSGVYEQYF.

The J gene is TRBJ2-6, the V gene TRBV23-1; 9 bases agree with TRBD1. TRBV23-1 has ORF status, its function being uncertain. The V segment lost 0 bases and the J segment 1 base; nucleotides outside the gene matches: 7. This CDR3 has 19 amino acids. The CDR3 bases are TGCGCCAGCAGTCAATCGGACAGGGGCCACTCTTCTGGGGCCAACGTCCTGACTTTC. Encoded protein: CASSQSDRGHSSGANVLTF.

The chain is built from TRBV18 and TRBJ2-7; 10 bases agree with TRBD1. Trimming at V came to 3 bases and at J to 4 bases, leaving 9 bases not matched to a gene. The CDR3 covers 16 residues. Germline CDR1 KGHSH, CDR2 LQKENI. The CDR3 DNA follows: TGTGCCAGCTCACCGACAGGGGGCGCGAGGGGTTACGAGCAGTACTTC. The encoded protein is CASSPTGGARGYEQYF.